One sample yielded the 32 T cell receptor beta chains listed below, sequenced in a study of blood T cell repertoires in COVID-19. Clones were read by immunoSEQ multiplex PCR, and TCRdb kept only the in-frame ones, dropping some. The sample consists of fewer than 200,000 clones, under 85% of them appearing once. Sequencing input: peripheral blood. Receptor source: a woman in her 70s with COVID-19, enrolled during active disease.

This rearrangement joins TRBV6-2 or TRBV6-3 to TRBJ2-1, with 7 nucleotides matching TRBD1. The CDR3 length is 14 residues. The V gene end was trimmed by 6 bases and the J gene end by 4 bases; junction bases not matched to a gene: 6. Per the germline V gene, CDR1 is MNHEY and CDR2 is SVGEGT. The CDR3 loop is CASSSTGRYNEQFF. The DNA of the CDR3 is TGTGCCAGCAGCTCGACAGGGCGTTACAATGAGCAGTTCTTC.

J is TRBJ2-5 and V is TRBV7-8, with 10 bases matching TRBD1. Germline-derived CDR1 and CDR2 are SGHVS and FQNEAQ. V was pared by 2 bases and J by 5 bases, with 8 bases of the junction left unmatched. The CDR3 covers 16 residues. The CDR3 sequence is CASSLFRDRGMETQYF. For the CDR3, the DNA is TGTGCCAGCAGCTTATTCCGGGACAGGGGTATGGAGACCCAGTACTTC.

The chain has TRBV24-1 and TRBJ2-3; 8 bases line up with TRBD1. Germline V lookup: CDR1 KGHDR, CDR2 SFDVKD. The trim removed 8 bases at V and 5 bases at J, leaving 8 bases unmatched. The CDR3 totals 14 residues. The CDR3 region is CATTGQGSGDTQYF. Here the CDR3 DNA reads TGTGCCACCACTGGACAGGGCTCGGGAGATACGCAGTATTTT.

The DNA of the CDR3 is TGTGCCACCAGCAGAGATCGAACAGGGGGCATTCAGTACTTC. The encoded protein is CATSRDRTGGIQYF. V and J are TRBV15 and TRBJ2-4, with 8 bases aligning to TRBD1. Trimming took 0 bases from V and 9 from J; bases not matched to a gene: 4. Germline CDR1 LNHNV, CDR2 YYDKDF (reference sequence). The CDR3 runs 14 residues. The whole variable domain, remainder taken from reference TRBV15 and TRBJ2-4, is DAMVIQNPRYQVTQFGKPVTLSCSQTLNHNVMYWYQQKSSQAPKLLFHYYDKDFNNEADTPDNFQSRRPNTSFCFLDIRSPGLGDTAMYLCATSRDRTGGIQYFGAGTRLSVL.

This clone turned up a few times. The chain links TRBV30 to TRBJ2-1; no clear D gene. The CDR3 sequence is 11 residues long. CDR1 is GTSNPN, CDR2 SVGIG, per germline (reference sequence). Trimming took 0 bases from V and 7 from J, leaving 4 bases between them. The CDR3 coding sequence is TGTGCCTGGAGTGTCAGGAATGAGCAGTTCTTC. This translates into CAWSVRNEQFF.

This chain links TRBV20-1 with TRBJ2-7; D unresolved. CDR1 is DFQATT, CDR2 SNEGSKA, per germline (reference sequence). V dropped 3 bases and J dropped 4 bases, with 10 bases sitting between them. The CDR3 spans 12 residues. This chain's CDR3 is CSASGPGYEQYF. The CDR3 region has the DNA TGCAGTGCTAGTGGCCCGGGTTACGAGCAGTACTTC.

The chain combines TRBV21-1 with TRBJ2-4; the DNA was not compared with TRBD1, the D call given in the table. TRBV21-1 is recorded as a pseudogene. The CDR3 consists of 16 residues. The CDR3 here is CAIVFTGQGRKNIQYF. DNA for the CDR3: TGTGCCATCGTATTTACGGGACAGGGGAGAAAGAACATTCAGTACTTC.

The rearrangement uses TRBV19 and TRBJ2-6; possibly TRBD2 for D (5 bases). Germline V gene data show CDR1 as LNHDA and CDR2 as SQIVND (reference sequence). Trimming took off 2 bases at V and 2 bases at J, with 10 bases between the two ends. The CDR3 totals 16 residues. The DNA of the CDR3 is TGTGCCAGTAGTATATCAACGGGGACTGGGGCCAACGTCCTGACTTTC. Translated: CASSISTGTGANVLTF.

The chain couples TRBV5-1 to TRBJ1-1, with 7 bases fitting TRBD1. The CDR3 consists of 15 residues. With 4 bases clipped from V and 0 bases from J, the junction kept 6 bases outside the gene matches. The germline gives CDR1 SGHRS, CDR2 YFSETQ. CDR3 coding DNA: TGCGCCAGCAGCCTACGACAGGGCCTGAACACTGAAGCTTTCTTT. It yields the protein CASSLRQGLNTEAFF.

Remarks on this clone: The junction departs from germline at one end; a sequencing error may be responsible. V gene TRBV10-1 combines with J gene TRBJ2-1; D gene ambiguous. This CDR3 has 16 residues. Germline CDR1 WNHNN, CDR2 SYGVQD (reference sequence). The CDR3 DNA is TGCGCCAGCAGTGAGTCGTTGAGAAATCCCTACGATGAGCAGTTCTTC. Its protein product is CASSESLRNPYDEQFF.

CDR3 loop: CASSFPRGSGREGYNEQFF. The CDR3 nucleotides read TGTGCCAGCAGCTTCCCGAGGGGGTCCGGGAGGGAGGGGTACAATGAGCAGTTCTTC. V usage is TRBV7-2 and J usage is TRBJ2-1, with 8 bases that match TRBD2. From germline, CDR1 is SGHTA and CDR2 FQGNSA. The CDR3 length is 19 residues. V lost 3 bases, J lost 4 bases, and 17 bases stayed unmatched.

Details on this clone: The same CDR3 arises from other DNA sequences in this sample as well. The V and J genes are TRBV3-1 (or the pseudogene TRBV3-2) and TRBJ2-7, with D unresolved. CDR1 is LGHDT and CDR2 is YNNKEL in the germline V gene (reference sequence). CDR3 length: 11 residues. V lost 1 base and J 6 bases, leaving 4 bases between the germline ends. The CDR3 nucleotides read TGTGCCAGCAGCCAAGCGGGCGAGCAGTACTTC. Its protein is CASSQAGEQYF.

V usage is TRBV19 and J usage is TRBJ1-4; 11 positions agree with TRBD1. Losses at the gene ends were 4 bases for V and 7 bases for J; bases not matched to a gene: 5. CDR3 size: 15 residues. The germline gives CDR1 LNHDA, CDR2 SQIVND (reference sequence). CDR3 amino acids: CASSTRDRGTEKLFF. DNA for the CDR3: TGTGCCAGTAGTACGCGGGACAGGGGGACTGAAAAACTGTTTTTT.

The chain is built from TRBV7-9 and TRBJ2-3, with 8 bases lining up with TRBD2. Germline V gives CDR1 SEHNR, CDR2 FQNEAQ (reference sequence). The ends lost 7 bases at V and 2 bases at J; junction bases unmatched: 17. The CDR3 runs to 18 residues. CDR3 DNA sequence: TGTGCCAGCACCCCTATCGGTGGGGCGGGAGGTTTCACAGATACGCAGTATTTT. This gives the protein CASTPIGGAGGFTDTQYF.

The J gene is TRBJ1-1, the V gene TRBV5-5; D uncertain. CDR3 length: 13 amino acids. Germline V CDR1 and CDR2: SGHKS, YYEKEE (reference sequence). V lost 2 bases to trimming and J lost 1 base, with 6 bases between them. The CDR3 spells CASSFHTNTEAFF. CDR3 nucleotide sequence: TGTGCCAGCAGCTTTCACACGAACACTGAAGCTTTCTTT.

V usage is TRBV7-2 and J usage is TRBJ2-4, with TRBD2 as a possible D gene (5 bases). Germline V gene data show CDR1 as SGHTA and CDR2 as FQGNSA. The CDR3 runs 14 residues. V lost 5 bases, J lost 6 bases, and 14 bases lay in between. CDR3 region: CASSPRLSVNIQYF. The CDR3 DNA is TGTGCCAGCAGCCCCAGACTTAGCGTAAACATTCAGTACTTC. Variable domain in full (rest from reference TRBV7-2 and TRBJ2-4): GAGVSQSPSNKVTEKGKDVELRCDPISGHTALYWYRQSLGQGLEFLIYFQGNSAPDKSGLPSDRFSAERTGGSVSTLTIQRTQQEDSAVYLCASSPRLSVNIQYFGAGTRLSVL.

The chain is built from TRBV24-1 and TRBJ1-5, with 10 bases matching TRBD1. The germline V gene has CDR1 KGHDR and CDR2 SFDVKD. Trimming took 1 base from V and 4 from J; bases not matched to a gene: 6. The CDR3 runs to 17 residues. The DNA for the CDR3 is TGTGCCACCAGTGATTTTACCGACAGGGGGCGAAATCAGCCCCAGCATTTT. Translation gives CATSDFTDRGRNQPQHF.

The chain employs TRBV10-2 and TRBJ2-1, with D possibly being TRBD2 (6 bases). V lost 5 bases and J 5 bases, leaving 13 bases between the germline ends. The germline V gene has CDR1 WSHSY and CDR2 SAAADI. This CDR3 has 14 amino acids. The CDR3 region is CASSSGTVHNEQFF. The DNA of the CDR3 is TGCGCCAGCAGTTCCGGGACTGTACACAATGAGCAGTTCTTC.

This sequence joins TRBV10-3 and TRBJ2-1, with 7 bases aligning to TRBD2. The germline V gene has CDR1 ENHRY and CDR2 SYGVKD. The CDR3 is made up of 14 amino acids. V lost 3 bases and J lost 5; bases outside the gene matches: 4. Written as DNA, the CDR3 is TGTGCCATCAGTGACCGGCGGGAGCACAATGAGCAGTTCTTC. Its translation: CAISDRREHNEQFF.

V and J are TRBV9 and TRBJ1-1; maybe TRBD1 (5 bases). There are 16 residues in the CDR3. V lost 0 bases and J lost 3, with 15 bases in between. In germline, CDR1 is SGDLS, CDR2 YYNGEE. CDR3 nucleotides: TGTGCCAGCAGCGTAGCAGGGATTGGGGTGGACACTGAAGCTTTCTTT. Translation gives CASSVAGIGVDTEAFF.

The V gene is TRBV19, the J gene TRBJ1-5; 7 bases map to TRBD1. This CDR3 comprises 17 residues. CDR1 LNHDA and CDR2 SQIVND come from the germline V gene (reference sequence). Germline trimming cut 0 bases from V and 4 bases from J; bases unmatched to any gene: 9. The CDR3 spells CASSIDVRGRGNQPQHF. The DNA for the CDR3 is TGTGCCAGTAGTATAGATGTGAGGGGGCGAGGTAATCAGCCCCAGCATTTT.

The chain carries TRBV29-1 and TRBJ1-2; TRBD1 matches 7 bases. The CDR3 has 15 residues. Looked up from germline, CDR1 is SQVTM and CDR2 is ANQGSEA. J was trimmed by 3 bases and V by 4 bases; bases with no gene match: 11. The chain's CDR3 is CSVGQGDQTYYGYTF. The CDR3 DNA follows: TGCAGCGTTGGACAGGGCGACCAGACGTACTATGGCTACACCTTC.

The chain joins TRBV11-2 to TRBJ2-1; the match to TRBD2 covers 8 bases. Germline-derived CDR1 and CDR2 are SGHAT and FQNNGV. V dropped 0 bases and J dropped 2; count of bases not matched to a gene: 3. The CDR3 length is 16 residues. CDR3 DNA sequence: TGTGCCAGCAGCTTAGATAGGCGGGGGGCCTACAATGAGCAGTTCTTC. This gives the protein CASSLDRRGAYNEQFF.

The chain couples TRBV7-8 to TRBJ2-1; 9 bases align to TRBD2. CDR1 is SGHVS, CDR2 FQNEAQ, per germline. The length of the CDR3 is 16 residues. With V trimmed by 6 bases and J by 4 bases, 10 bases remained unmatched. The CDR3: CASSSSGIMGYNEQFF. The CDR3 DNA reads TGTGCCAGCAGTTCTAGCGGGATTATGGGATACAATGAGCAGTTCTTC.

The CDR3 nucleotides read TGTGCCAGCAGTTCCCCCCGGGGAGGGTTTGAGTATGGCTACACCTTC. Translating it yields CASSSPRGGFEYGYTF. The chain has TRBV28 and TRBJ1-2; D is uncertain. The CDR3 totals 16 residues. The germline CDR1 and CDR2 sequences are MDHEN and SYDVKM. Deletions cut 4 bases from V and 5 bases from J, with 20 bases between.

The chain uses TRBV28 and TRBJ1-2, with 7 nucleotides matching TRBD1. With 6 bases clipped from V and 4 bases from J, the junction kept 5 bases outside the gene matches. The CDR3 sequence is 13 residues long. Per germline, CDR1 MDHEN and CDR2 SYDVKM. CDR3 nucleotides: TGTGCCAGCAGACTTGGGACAGCCTATGGCTACACCTTC. As protein: CASRLGTAYGYTF.

The chain recombines TRBV5-3 with TRBJ1-2; the D is unclear. Being an ORF, TRBV5-3 has a function that is uncertain. This CDR3 contains 17 residues. The V gene lost 4 bases and the J gene lost 7 bases, with 26 bases spanning the gap. This CDR3 is CARSQLEWVDSRRGYTF. Here the CDR3 DNA reads TGTGCCAGAAGCCAACTCGAATGGGTCGACTCCCGTCGTGGCTACACCTTC.

As for this clone: Other nucleotide sequences in the sample specify the same CDR3. This sequence joins TRBV27 and TRBJ1-3; maybe TRBD1 (6 bases). Germline V gene data show CDR1 as MNHEY and CDR2 as SMNVEV (reference sequence). The CDR3 is 14 amino acids. The ends were cut back, 2 bases at V and 1 base at J, with 6 bases in the middle. The CDR3: CASSLRGSGNTIYF. The CDR3 DNA reads TGTGCCAGCAGTTTAAGGGGGTCTGGAAACACCATATATTTT.

J is TRBJ1-6 and V is TRBV28, with D possibly TRBD1 on 5 matching bases. Germline-derived CDR1 and CDR2 are MDHEN and SYDVKM. This CDR3 spans 15 amino acids. V lost 2 bases to trimming and J lost 7 bases, with 12 bases between them. DNA for the CDR3: TGTGCCAGCAGTTTAGTCGGGACTGTCAATTCACCCCTCCACTTT. It encodes CASSLVGTVNSPLHF.

The chain is built from TRBV19 and TRBJ2-1; TRBD1 aligns across 10 bases. Germline trimming cut 0 bases from V and 4 bases from J; bases unmatched to any gene: 3. The CDR3 sequence is 16 residues long. Germline V lookup: CDR1 LNHDA, CDR2 SQIVND (reference sequence). The CDR3 DNA follows: TGTGCCAGTAGTATAGAGACAGGGGGCGCTTACAATGAGCAGTTCTTC. It yields the protein CASSIETGGAYNEQFF.

The chain combines TRBV10-3 with TRBJ2-3; TRBD2 matches 7 bases. V was clipped by 6 bases and J by 3 bases; unmatched bases: 15. The germline gives CDR1 ENHRY, CDR2 SYGVKD. This CDR3 is built from 17 residues. The CDR3 is CAIRAHGGEGRTDTQYF. CDR3 in DNA: TGTGCCATCAGGGCCCATGGGGGGGAGGGCCGGACAGATACGCAGTATTTT.

V usage is TRBV6-5 and J usage is TRBJ1-2; D is undetermined. Germline CDR1 MNHEY, CDR2 SVGAGI. V gave up 5 bases and J gave up 5 bases, with 15 bases separating them. The CDR3 has 14 residues. The CDR3 protein is CASSPVPVGYGYTF. The CDR3 nucleotides are TGTGCCAGCAGTCCCGTCCCTGTCGGGTATGGCTACACCTTC.